Listed below are T cell receptor beta chains from one sample, sequenced in a study of blood T cells in healthy people across ages. TCRdb re-derived calls from the 5' RACE reads in MiXCR, one entry per CDR3 protein. The table records around 710,000 distinct CDR3 sequences, approximately 39% of them present only once. Sequencing was done on a sample of blood. All receptors come from a woman aged 55-75 years in good health. The CDR3 runs from the conserved cysteine through the conserved F or W. Each record gives: V gene, clone size, D gene, J gene, CDR3 DNA, CDR3 protein. D genes are given only for firm matches. Clone size is given for some rows only: seen once, a few or many times, or a class if the clone is expanded.

V: TRBV3-1
size: once
D: -
J: TRBJ2-3
DNA: TGTGCCAGCAGCCAAGGGGCTAGGGGACACACAGATACGCAGTATTTT
CDR3: CASSQGARGHTDTQYF

V: TRBV20-1
size: -
D: TRBD2
J: TRBJ2-1
DNA: TGCAGTGCTAGTCTAGCGGGAGGCTACAATGAGCAGTTCTTC
CDR3: CSASLAGGYNEQFF

V: TRBV5-8
size: -
D: -
J: TRBJ2-1
DNA: TGTGCCAGCAAAGATCGATTCAGACGATGCGAGCAGTTCTTC
CDR3: CASKDRFRRCEQFF

V: TRBV6-1
size: many
D: -
J: TRBJ2-5
DNA: TGTGCCAGCAGTGAAGTCGAGGGGGGGGAGACCCAGTACTTC
CDR3: CASSEVEGGETQYF

V: TRBV28
size: -
D: -
J: TRBJ2-4
DNA: TGTGCCAGCCCCCCCCCAGGCTCACCCCCAAACATTCAGTACTTC
CDR3: CASPPPGSPPNIQYF

V: TRBV20-1
size: -
D: -
J: TRBJ2-7
DNA: TGCAGTGCTAGATTAGGGGTCGAGCAGTACTTC
CDR3: CSARLGVEQYF

V: TRBV20-1
size: -
D: -
J: TRBJ1-1
DNA: TGCAGTGCTAGTGGGGTTGGGGACACTAAAGCTTTCTTT
CDR3: CSASGVGDTKAFF

V: TRBV7-2
size: -
D: -
J: TRBJ2-5
DNA: TGTGCCAGCAGCCGGTTTTCGGGGCGAGAGGGAGAGACCCAGTACTTC
CDR3: CASSRFSGREGETQYF

V: TRBV6-5
size: -
D: -
J: TRBJ2-7
DNA: TGTGCCAGCAGTTACGGGGGTGTGAATTACTACGAGCAGTACTTC
CDR3: CASSYGGVNYYEQYF

V: TRBV7-2
size: -
D: TRBD2
J: TRBJ2-1
DNA: TGTGCCAGCATCCGAAGCGGGGACTCCTACAATGAGCAGTTCTTC
CDR3: CASIRSGDSYNEQFF

V: TRBV7-6
size: -
D: -
J: TRBJ2-1
DNA: TGTGCCAGCAGCTTAGGTGCAGGGTATTACAATGAGCAGTTCTTC
CDR3: CASSLGAGYYNEQFF

V: TRBV15
size: -
D: -
J: TRBJ2-7
DNA: TGTGCCACCAGCAGAGAGGCTGGGCAGTTCTACGAGCAGTACTTC
CDR3: CATSREAGQFYEQYF

V: TRBV6-1
size: -
D: -
J: TRBJ2-1
DNA: TGTGCCAGCAGTGAAGTCGTTGGGTTCTACAATGAGCAGTTCTTC
CDR3: CASSEVVGFYNEQFF

V: TRBV28
size: -
D: TRBD1
J: TRBJ2-7
DNA: TGTGCCAGCAGTTCCGGGACAGGGAGGTCGGGGTACTTC
CDR3: CASSSGTGRSGYF

V: TRBV6-5
size: -
D: -
J: TRBJ2-1
DNA: TGTGCCAGCAGTCTGGGACTGGATAAAGAGACCCAGTTCTTC
CDR3: CASSLGLDKETQFF

V: TRBV7-9
size: -
D: -
J: TRBJ1-6
DNA: TGTGCCAGCAGCTATGACGGCGGGGGACTCCACTTT
CDR3: CASSYDGGGLHF

V: TRBV12-3/TRBV12-4
size: -
D: -
J: TRBJ2-2
DNA: TGTGCCAGCAGTTTTGGGGGGATCACCGGGGAGCTGTTTTTT
CDR3: CASSFGGITGELFF

V: TRBV7-2
size: -
D: -
J: TRBJ2-7
DNA: TGTGCCAGCAGGCGGGACACCCACGAGCAGTACTTC
CDR3: CASRRDTHEQYF

V: TRBV28
size: -
D: -
J: TRBJ2-1
DNA: TGTGCCAGCACCCCGGAGGGGGGCTTCTCCTACAATGAGCAGTTCTTC
CDR3: CASTPEGGFSYNEQFF

V: TRBV6-2/TRBV6-3
size: few
D: TRBD1
J: TRBJ2-1
DNA: TGTGCCAGCAGTTACCTAAAGGACAGGGGGGAATTGGGCAATGAGCAGTTCTTC
CDR3: CASSYLKDRGELGNEQFF

V: TRBV5-1
size: few
D: TRBD1
J: TRBJ1-5
DNA: TGCGCCAGTAAAGAGGGACAGGGTCCTCAGCCCCAGCATTTT
CDR3: CASKEGQGPQPQHF

V: TRBV10-2
size: -
D: -
J: TRBJ2-3
DNA: TGCGCCAGCAGTGAGTTTCCGGGGACCACAGATACGCAGTATTTT
CDR3: CASSEFPGTTDTQYF

V: TRBV6-2/TRBV6-3
size: -
D: -
J: TRBJ2-4
DNA: TGTGCCACCATCCCCGATCCGGCCAAAAACATTCAGTACTTC
CDR3: CATIPDPAKNIQYF

V: TRBV2
size: few
D: -
J: TRBJ2-7
DNA: TGTGCCAGCAGTGAAGCTCTAGCAGGTAAAGGCGAGCAGTACTTC
CDR3: CASSEALAGKGEQYF

V: TRBV5-4
size: few
D: -
J: TRBJ2-7
DNA: TGTGCCAGCAGCGACGGGACTTTTTACGAGCAGTACTTC
CDR3: CASSDGTFYEQYF

V: TRBV7-9
size: -
D: -
J: TRBJ1-2
DNA: TGTGCCAGCAGCCCGGGACACCAAAGCGGCTACACCTTC
CDR3: CASSPGHQSGYTF

V: TRBV7-9
size: -
D: TRBD1
J: TRBJ1-1
DNA: TGTGCCAGCAGCTTAGTAGGGACAGGGGGCTCTGAAGCTTTCTTT
CDR3: CASSLVGTGGSEAFF

V: TRBV21-1
size: -
D: -
J: TRBJ1-5
DNA: TGTGCCAGCAGCAAAAACAGGGCTCATCAGCCCCAGCATTTT
CDR3: CASSKNRAHQPQHF